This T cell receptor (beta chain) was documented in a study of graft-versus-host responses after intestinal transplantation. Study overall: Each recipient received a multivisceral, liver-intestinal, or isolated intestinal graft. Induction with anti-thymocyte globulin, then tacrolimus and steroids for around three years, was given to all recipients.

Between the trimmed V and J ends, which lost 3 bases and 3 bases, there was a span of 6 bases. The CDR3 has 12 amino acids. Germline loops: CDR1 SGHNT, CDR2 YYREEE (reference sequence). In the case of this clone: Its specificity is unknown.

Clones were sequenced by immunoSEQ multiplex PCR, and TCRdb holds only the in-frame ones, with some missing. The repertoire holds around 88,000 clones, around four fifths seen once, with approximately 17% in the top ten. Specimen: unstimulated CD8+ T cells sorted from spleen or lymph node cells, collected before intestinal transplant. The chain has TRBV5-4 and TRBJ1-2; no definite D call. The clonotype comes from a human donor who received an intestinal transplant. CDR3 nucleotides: TGTGCCAGCAGCTCCGGGGACTATGGCTACACCTTC. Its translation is CASSSGDYGYTF.